The text below deals with one T cell receptor (beta chain). Its antigen is undetermined. It was with 60 Vbeta and 13 Jbeta primers that the PCR ran. Clones were sequenced by immunoSEQ multiplex PCR, and TCRdb holds only the in-frame ones, with some missing. The table has about 110,000 clones, roughly 70% seen once. CDR1 and CDR2 (germline): SGHTA, FQGNSA. This CDR3 comprises 15 residues. Trimming pared 5 bases from V and 2 bases from J, leaving 13 bases between. This specimen comes from a study of cytomegalovirus exposure and HLA in healthy donors. Whole-study findings and limits: The study found most TCR sequences rare, yet found some public TCRs in many donors. Judged likely to be a sequencing artifact was a cluster of highly shared sequence variants.

Sequencing was performed on PBMCs. This clonotype was obtained from a middle-aged man in good health and CMV-seronegative. The chain joins TRBV7-2 to TRBJ1-5; a weak D match, TRBD1 (5 bases). Here the CDR3 DNA reads TGTGCCAGCAGCCAGGGCAGTAGGGGCAATCAGCCCCAGCATTTT. Protein: CASSQGSRGNQPQHF.